This T cell receptor (beta chain) emerged from a study of blood T cell repertoires in COVID-19. Whole-study context: Material from acute and convalescent COVID-19 was sourced from the United States, Italy and Spain.

Original data processing: Amplification of reference gene primers was used by the study to estimate nucleated cell counts. Produced via immunoSEQ multiplex PCR; TCRdb's table is partial and in-frame only. V and J calls and clone size are those listed in that table; D and trimming were worked out from the DNA. Among approximately 82,000 clones, roughly four fifths were seen once, and the ten largest hold 10% to 15%. The CDR3 runs to 15 residues. The V and J ends lost 0 bases and 5 bases, in that order; junction bases with no gene match: 3. CDR1 is SGHDT and CDR2 is YYEEEE in the germline V gene. Sequencing was done on a sample of peripheral blood. The chain recombines TRBV5-6 with TRBJ2-7, with 12 bases matching TRBD1. The receptor comes from a human donor in a cohort sampled during active COVID-19. CDR3 coding DNA: TGTGCCAGCAGCTTGGGGGGACAGGGGGCTCACGAGCAGTACTTC. Translated, it gives CASSLGGQGAHEQYF. Together with reference TRBV5-6 and TRBJ2-7, the CDR3 gives the full variable domain: DAGVTQSPTHLIKTRGQQVTLRCSPKSGHDTVSWYQQALGQGPQFIFQYYEEEERQRGNFPDRFSGHQFPNYSSELNVNALLLGDSALYLCASSLGGQGAHEQYFGPGTRLTVT.